Listed below are T cell receptor beta chains from one sample, sequenced in a study of long-term antiretroviral therapy in people with HIV. TCRdb's copy holds only in-frame clones and misses some; the assay was immunoSEQ multiplex PCR. The sample has approximately 33,000 clones; roughly 85% are singletons. Sequencing used unsorted PBMCs, obtained 0.8 years before starting antiretroviral therapy. These receptors were collected from a man younger than 35 with HIV. The CDR3 runs from the conserved cysteine through the conserved F or W. The D gene is left open where the match is weak. Part of the rows lack a size; the others show once, few, many or a class for expanded clones.

j_call,d_call,clone_size,v_call,cdr3_aa,cdr3_nt
TRBJ2-7,TRBD1,-,TRBV19,CASSIEQGVEQYF,TGTGCCAGTAGTATAGAACAGGGGGTCGAGCAGTACTTC
TRBJ2-7,-,-,TRBV7-2,CASSPGVTISEQYF,TGTGCCAGCAGCCCCGGAGTAACTATCTCCGAGCAGTACTTC
TRBJ2-7,-,-,TRBV30,CAWTHPTSYEQYF,TGTGCCTGGACCCATCCAACGTCCTACGAGCAGTACTTC
TRBJ2-2,-,-,TRBV5-1,CASSPKAGDTGELFF,TGCGCCAGCAGCCCGAAGGCAGGGGACACCGGGGAGCTGTTTTTT
TRBJ1-2,-,-,TRBV5-6,CASSLGRGRDYGYTF,TGTGCCAGCAGCTTGGGGAGGGGACGCGACTATGGCTACACCTTC
TRBJ1-5,-,-,TRBV4-2,CASSQVQGGGQPQHF,TGTGCCAGCAGCCAAGTTCAGGGAGGAGGTCAGCCCCAGCATTTT
TRBJ1-2,-,-,TRBV5-1,CASSLASGGGYGYTF,TGCGCCAGCAGCTTGGCCTCGGGAGGTGGCTATGGCTACACCTTC
TRBJ1-4,-,-,TRBV12-5,CASGLGRRSNEKLFF,TGTGCTAGTGGTTTGGGTAGGAGATCTAATGAAAAACTGTTTTTT
TRBJ2-7,-,-,TRBV7-8,CASSLANYNEQYF,TGTGCCAGCAGCTTAGCGAATTATAACGAGCAGTACTTC
TRBJ2-3,-,-,TRBV9,CASSVASGTPTDTQYF,TGTGCCAGCAGCGTAGCTTCCGGGACTCCCACAGATACGCAGTATTTT
TRBJ2-1,TRBD2,-,TRBV11-1,CASSPLAGAWRVKFF,TGTGCCAGCAGCCCACTAGCGGGAGCTTGGAGGGTGAAGTTCTTC
TRBJ2-3,TRBD2,-,TRBV7-9,CASSLAVTREDSDTQYF,TGTGCCAGCAGCCTAGCGGTTACGCGGGAGGACTCAGATACGCAGTATTTT
TRBJ1-2,-,-,TRBV9,CASSPSVRRYAGYTF,TGTGCCAGCAGCCCCAGCGTCAGGAGATATGCAGGCTACACCTTC
TRBJ2-7,-,-,TRBV21-1,CASSNPDRPLSYEQYF,TGTGCCAGCAGCAACCCGGACAGACCACTCTCCTACGAGCAGTACTTC
TRBJ2-3,-,-,TRBV7-3,CASSQGPGIAQYF,TGTGCCAGCAGTCAGGGGCCGGGGATAGCGCAGTATTTT
TRBJ2-1,-,-,TRBV13,CASSSAGKGGAEQFF,TGTGCCAGCAGCTCTGCGGGGAAGGGGGGGGCTGAGCAGTTCTTC
TRBJ2-2,-,-,TRBV6-1,CASSGQGLGELFF,TGTGCCAGCAGTGGACAGGGACTCGGGGAGCTGTTTTTT
TRBJ1-1,-,medium-sized,TRBV19,CASSGRTAHPFMNTEAFF,TGTGCCAGTAGTGGAAGGACAGCCCACCCTTTCATGAACACTGAAGCTTTCTTT
TRBJ1-5,-,-,TRBV27,CASSPGSPYSNQPQHF,TGTGCCAGCAGTCCGGGCAGCCCTTATAGCAATCAGCCCCAGCATTTT
TRBJ1-4,-,-,TRBV29-1,CSVGVSNEKLFF,TGCAGCGTTGGCGTTTCCAATGAAAAACTGTTTTTT
TRBJ2-7,-,-,TRBV28,CASSWSSFYEQYF,TGTGCCAGCAGTTGGAGTTCCTTCTACGAGCAGTACTTC
TRBJ2-1,TRBD2,-,TRBV6-1,CASSERGGSSYNEQFF,TGTGCCAGCAGTGAACGTGGCGGGAGTTCCTACAATGAGCAGTTCTTC